Listed below are T cell receptor beta chains from one sample, sequenced in a study of cytomegalovirus exposure and HLA in healthy donors. Sequenced by immunoSEQ multiplex PCR; TCRdb stores in-frame clones only, minus some. The table for this sample gives 55,000 to 85,000 clones. Sequenced: PBMCs. Receptors were obtained from a woman aged 25 to 39 in good health and CMV-seronegative. CDR3s include the opening cysteine and the closing phenylalanine or tryptophan. A D gene is named only where the DNA matches it firmly.

V gene	J gene	D gene	CDR3 protein	CDR3 DNA
TRBV30	TRBJ1-3	-	CAWTTPAGLAIYF	TGTGCCTGGACCACCCCCGCAGGTCTCGCCATATATTTT
TRBV18	TRBJ2-5	TRBD2	CASSNSASGRRGSQETQYF	TGTGCCAGCTCAAATTCGGCTAGCGGGAGGCGGGGTTCCCAAGAGACCCAGTACTTC
TRBV19	TRBJ1-5	-	CASSIDSWGHNQPQHF	TGTGCCAGTAGTATAGATAGTTGGGGGCACAATCAGCCCCAGCATTTT
TRBV30	TRBJ1-6	-	CAWRDSGSSPLHF	TGTGCCTGGAGGGATTCAGGGTCGTCACCCCTACACTTT
TRBV7-9	TRBJ2-1	TRBD2	CASSLGTRPHNEQFF	TGTGCCAGCAGCTTAGGGACTAGACCCCACAATGAGCAGTTCTTC
TRBV30	TRBJ2-3	TRBD1	CAWSVNRGDTQYF	TGTGCCTGGAGTGTTAACAGGGGGGATACGCAGTATTTT
TRBV6-5	TRBJ2-7	-	CASSSPSGGRPYEQYF	TGTGCCAGCAGTTCCCCTTCCGGAGGGCGCCCCTACGAGCAGTACTTC
TRBV28	TRBJ1-3	-	CASSFGSSGNTIYF	TGTGCCAGCAGTTTTGGGAGTTCTGGAAACACCATATATTTT
TRBV9	TRBJ1-2	-	CASSAPPDSVSYTF	TGTGCCAGCAGCGCCCCCCCGGACAGCGTGAGCTACACCTTC
TRBV20-1	TRBJ1-2	-	CSAQVGVYTF	TGCAGTGCCCAGGTCGGGGTCTACACCTTC
TRBV30	TRBJ1-4	TRBD1	CAWSRGTGDYEKLFF	TGTGCCTGGAGTCGCGGGACAGGGGATTATGAAAAACTGTTTTTT
TRBV5-1	TRBJ2-1	TRBD1	CASSKTGTGADNEQFF	TGCGCCAGCAGTAAAACCGGGACAGGGGCCGACAATGAGCAGTTCTTC
TRBV2	TRBJ1-1	-	CASSEAASRGNTEAFF	TGTGCCAGCAGTGAAGCGGCTTCCAGGGGGAACACTGAAGCTTTCTTT
TRBV19	TRBJ1-5	TRBD1	CASSNDRGVSGNQPQHF	TGTGCCAGTAGCAACGACAGGGGAGTTAGTGGCAATCAGCCCCAGCATTTT
TRBV5-1	TRBJ2-3	-	CASSLAGSDTQYF	TGCGCCAGCAGCTTGGCAGGGTCCGATACGCAGTATTTT
TRBV30	TRBJ2-4	TRBD2	CAWSGTSGFGENIQYF	TGTGCCTGGAGTGGGACTAGCGGTTTTGGCGAGAACATTCAGTACTTC
TRBV7-8	TRBJ1-2	-	CASSSAGQGGYGDTF	TGTGCCAGCAGCTCCGCGGGGCAGGGTGGCTATGGCGACACCTTC
TRBV4-3	TRBJ2-5	TRBD2	CASSPGRHQETQYF	TGCGCCAGCAGCCCCGGGAGGCACCAAGAGACCCAGTACTTC
TRBV13	TRBJ1-2	TRBD1	CASSTDRGAVYGYTF	TGTGCCAGCAGCACAGACAGGGGGGCCGTCTATGGCTACACCTTC
TRBV29-1	TRBJ1-1	-	CSIIRGHTEAFF	TGCAGTATTATACGAGGGCACACTGAAGCTTTCTTT
TRBV28	TRBJ1-1	-	CASSYSTRNTEAFF	TGTGCCAGCAGTTATTCGACTAGGAACACTGAAGCTTTCTTT
TRBV27	TRBJ2-7	-	CASKPRPSGSYEQYF	TGTGCCAGCAAGCCCAGGCCCAGCGGGTCCTACGAGCAGTACTTC
TRBV19	TRBJ2-1	-	CASTAGYNEQFF	TGTGCCAGTACCGCGGGGTACAATGAGCAGTTCTTC
TRBV28	TRBJ2-7	TRBD1	CASSERTGVSEQYF	TGTGCCAGCAGCGAAAGGACAGGGGTGAGCGAGCAGTACTTC
TRBV28	TRBJ1-5	TRBD1	CASSLGTGVQPQHF	TGTGCCAGCAGTTTGGGGACAGGGGTTCAGCCCCAGCATTTT
TRBV11-3	TRBJ2-7	TRBD1	CASSLGGQGSYEQYF	TGTGCCAGCAGCTTAGGGGGACAGGGAAGCTACGAGCAGTACTTC
TRBV7-2	TRBJ1-2	-	CASSLGQALGYTF	TGTGCCAGCAGCTTAGGGCAGGCTTTGGGCTACACCTTC
TRBV7-7	TRBJ2-7	-	CASSLGDSYEQYF	TGTGCTAGCAGCTTAGGCGACAGCTACGAGCAGTACTTC
TRBV28	TRBJ2-3	TRBD2	CASGFIAGQGADTQYF	TGTGCCAGCGGATTTATAGCGGGTCAAGGGGCAGATACGCAGTATTTT
TRBV5-8	TRBJ2-7	TRBD1	CASSLTGQGGGYEQYF	TGTGCCAGCAGCTTGACAGGACAGGGCGGTGGGTACGAGCAGTACTTC
TRBV7-2	TRBJ1-2	TRBD1	CASSLTGSGYTF	TGTGCCAGCAGCCTGACAGGGTCTGGCTACACCTTC
TRBV29-1	TRBJ2-4	-	CSVGIGGSGDIQYF	TGCAGCGTTGGAATTGGCGGGTCTGGGGACATTCAGTACTTC
TRBV18	TRBJ1-5	-	CASSPNSGSNQPQHF	TGTGCCAGCTCACCCAACTCGGGGAGCAATCAGCCCCAGCATTTT
TRBV4-1	TRBJ1-5	TRBD1	CASSQDLWGQALDQPQHF	TGCGCCAGCAGCCAAGATCTGTGGGGACAGGCCCTAGATCAGCCCCAGCATTTT
TRBV11-2	TRBJ2-3	-	CASSHLAVEQYF	TGTGCCAGCAGCCACCTGGCGGTGGAGCAGTATTTT
TRBV7-3	TRBJ2-7	TRBD1	CASSQDRKIPSSYEQYF	TGTGCCAGCAGTCAGGACAGGAAGATACCCAGCTCCTACGAGCAGTACTTC
TRBV5-1	TRBJ1-1	TRBD1	CACYDREATEAFF	TGCGCCTGCTACGACAGGGAGGCCACTGAAGCTTTCTTT
TRBV7-2	TRBJ2-7	TRBD1	CASSPPDRGYEQYF	TGTGCCAGCAGCCCCCCGGACAGGGGCTACGAGCAGTACTTC
TRBV4-3	TRBJ2-7	-	CASSQEIGGGLYEQYF	TGCGCCAGCAGCCAAGAAATAGGCGGGGGCCTGTACGAGCAGTACTTC
TRBV25-1	TRBJ2-1	-	CASGTPYGQNNEQFF	TGTGCCAGCGGAACCCCCTACGGACAGAACAATGAGCAGTTCTTC
TRBV2	TRBJ1-6	TRBD1	CASSDRGSYNSPLHF	TGTGCCAGCAGCGACAGGGGCTCCTATAATTCACCCCTCCACTTT
TRBV11-2	TRBJ1-1	TRBD1	CASSFGAGGTEAFF	TGTGCCAGCAGCTTTGGTGCAGGGGGAACTGAAGCTTTCTTT
TRBV9	TRBJ1-2	-	CASSVQGNYGYTF	TGTGCCAGCAGCGTACAGGGGAACTATGGCTACACCTTC
TRBV28	TRBJ1-1	-	CASSFRGNTEAFF	TGTGCCAGCAGTTTCAGAGGGAACACTGAAGCTTTCTTT
TRBV5-4	TRBJ2-7	-	CASSSKWRGPKKQYF	TGTGCCAGCAGTTCCAAATGGCGGGGGCCAAAGAAGCAGTACTTC